This record looks at one T cell receptor beta chain sequence and its context. Study processing details: How many nucleated cells were present was estimated from reference gene primer amplification. Data came from immunoSEQ multiplex PCR; TCRdb stores just in-frame clones and leaves some out. D and trimming were read from the DNA, whereas the V and J calls and clone size are those reported in that table. Of about 160,000 clones listed, almost 85% are singletons. In germline, CDR1 is SGHRS, CDR2 YFSETQ. V was cut by 0 bases and J by 6 bases, with 19 bases left in between. This CDR3 comprises 16 residues. The data were obtained in a study of blood T cell repertoires in COVID-19. Overall study: There were acute and convalescent COVID-19 samples, and they came from the United States, Italy and Spain. T cells, B-cell-depleted T cells, or PBMCs supplied cDNA or gDNA.

This TCR was recovered from a woman of 80 years or more with acute or convalescent COVID-19. The sample taken for sequencing was peripheral blood. The V and J genes are TRBV5-1 and TRBJ2-7; unclear D gene. Written as DNA, the CDR3 is TGCGCCAGCAGCTTGGATGCAGGCCCACCTGGTGGCGAGCAGTACTTC. Protein: CASSLDAGPPGGEQYF.